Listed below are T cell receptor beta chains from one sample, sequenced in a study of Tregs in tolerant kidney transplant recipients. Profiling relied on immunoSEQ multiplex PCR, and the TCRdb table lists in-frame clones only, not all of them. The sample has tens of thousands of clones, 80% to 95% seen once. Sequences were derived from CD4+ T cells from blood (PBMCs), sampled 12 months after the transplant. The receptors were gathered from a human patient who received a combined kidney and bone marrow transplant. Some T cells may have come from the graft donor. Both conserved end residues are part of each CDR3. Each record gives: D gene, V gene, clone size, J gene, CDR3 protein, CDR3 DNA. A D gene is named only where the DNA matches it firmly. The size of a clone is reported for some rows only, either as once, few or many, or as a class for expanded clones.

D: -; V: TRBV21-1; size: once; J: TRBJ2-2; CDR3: CASVSRNTGELFF; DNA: TGTGCCAGCGTAAGCCGGAACACCGGGGAGCTGTTTTTT
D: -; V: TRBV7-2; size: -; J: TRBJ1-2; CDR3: CASSSLSGGYTF; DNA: TGTGCCAGCAGCTCCCTAAGTGGTGGCTACACCTTC
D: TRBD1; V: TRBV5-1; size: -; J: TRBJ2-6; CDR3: CASSPQGATGANVLTF; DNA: TGCGCCAGCAGCCCACAGGGGGCTACCGGGGCCAACGTCCTGACTTTC
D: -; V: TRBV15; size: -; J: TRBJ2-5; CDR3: CATSRDGRRSQETQYF; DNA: TGTGCCACCAGCAGAGATGGGCGCAGGTCACAAGAGACCCAGTACTTC
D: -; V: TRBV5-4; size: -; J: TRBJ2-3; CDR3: CASSLASSGTDTQYF; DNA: TGTGCCAGCAGCTTGGCGTCTAGCGGCACAGATACGCAGTATTTT
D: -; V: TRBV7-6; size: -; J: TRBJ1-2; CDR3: CASSFGPNYGYTF; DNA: TGTGCCAGCAGCTTTGGCCCTAACTATGGCTACACCTTC
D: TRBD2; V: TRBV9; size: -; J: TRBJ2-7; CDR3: CASSVSGGSGVPYEQYF; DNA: TGTGCCAGCAGCGTATCGGGCGGTAGCGGGGTTCCCTACGAGCAGTACTTC
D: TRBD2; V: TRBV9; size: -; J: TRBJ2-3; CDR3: CASSVELAGGPSTDTQYF; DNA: TGTGCCAGCAGCGTAGAACTAGCGGGGGGCCCTAGCACAGATACGCAGTATTTT
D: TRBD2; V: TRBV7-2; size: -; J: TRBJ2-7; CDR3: CASSLGTSGRYSYEQYF; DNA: TGTGCCAGCAGCTTAGGGACTAGCGGGAGATACTCCTACGAGCAGTACTTC
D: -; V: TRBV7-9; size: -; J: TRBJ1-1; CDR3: CASSLQTAESTEAFF; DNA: TGTGCCAGCAGCTTACAGACAGCAGAGAGCACTGAAGCTTTCTTT
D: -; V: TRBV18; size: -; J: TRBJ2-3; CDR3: CASSTVAGSDTQYF; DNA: TGTGCCAGCTCGACAGTCGCTGGGTCTGATACGCAGTATTTT
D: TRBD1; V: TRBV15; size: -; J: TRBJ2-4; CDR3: CATSRVLAGGYIQYF; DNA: TGTGCCACCAGCAGAGTACTGGCAGGGGGCTACATTCAGTACTTC
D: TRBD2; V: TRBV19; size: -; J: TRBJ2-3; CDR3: CASSTSGGGIDTQYF; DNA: TGTGCCAGTAGCACTAGCGGGGGGGGCATAGATACGCAGTATTTT
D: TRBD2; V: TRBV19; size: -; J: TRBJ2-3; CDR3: CASSIYLRTSGGPHTQYF; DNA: TGTGCCAGTAGTATCTACCTCAGGACTAGCGGGGGCCCCCATACGCAGTATTTT
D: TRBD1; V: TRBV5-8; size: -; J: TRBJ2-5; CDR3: CAITGQGASVAETQYF; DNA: TGTGCCATCACAGGACAGGGGGCGAGTGTTGCAGAGACCCAGTACTTC
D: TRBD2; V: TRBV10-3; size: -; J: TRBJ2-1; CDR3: CAIKVAGGYNEQFF; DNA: TGTGCCATCAAAGTAGCGGGAGGGTACAATGAGCAGTTCTTC
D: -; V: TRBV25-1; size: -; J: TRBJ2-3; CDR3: CASSERRADTQYF; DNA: TGTGCCAGCAGTGAAAGGAGGGCAGATACGCAGTATTTT
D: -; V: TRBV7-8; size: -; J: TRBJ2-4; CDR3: CASSLEEAKNIQYF; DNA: TGTGCCAGCAGCCTGGAGGAAGCCAAAAACATTCAGTACTTC
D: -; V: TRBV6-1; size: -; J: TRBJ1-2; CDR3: CASSERGHAYGYTF; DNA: TGTGCCAGCAGTGAAAGGGGACACGCCTATGGCTACACCTTC
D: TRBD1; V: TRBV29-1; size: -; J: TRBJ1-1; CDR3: CSVEKTGLGEAFF; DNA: TGCAGCGTTGAAAAGACAGGGCTGGGTGAAGCTTTCTTT
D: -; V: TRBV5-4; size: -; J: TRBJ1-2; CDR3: CASSAREGPNYGYTF; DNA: TGTGCCAGCAGCGCAAGGGAGGGGCCTAACTATGGCTACACCTTC
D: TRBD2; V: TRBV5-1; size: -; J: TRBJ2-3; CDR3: CASSLASGGRSDTQYF; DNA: TGCGCCAGCAGCTTGGCTTCGGGGGGTAGGTCAGATACGCAGTATTTT
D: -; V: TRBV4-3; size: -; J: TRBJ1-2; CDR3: CASSPKPMAEVSNYGYTF; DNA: TGCGCCAGCAGCCCCAAGCCCATGGCCGAGGTCTCTAACTATGGCTACACCTTC
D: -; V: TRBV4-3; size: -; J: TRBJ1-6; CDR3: CASSQQAAYNSPLHF; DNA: TGCGCCAGCAGCCAACAAGCCGCCTATAATTCCCCCCTCCACTTT
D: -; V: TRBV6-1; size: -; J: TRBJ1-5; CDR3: CASSELGAGQGNQPQHF; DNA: TGTGCCAGCAGTGAACTAGGGGCAGGTCAAGGGAATCAGCCCCAGCATTTT
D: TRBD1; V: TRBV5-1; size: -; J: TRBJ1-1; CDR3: CASSLTGGGWTEAFF; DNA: TGCGCCAGCAGCTTGACAGGGGGCGGTTGGACTGAAGCTTTCTTT
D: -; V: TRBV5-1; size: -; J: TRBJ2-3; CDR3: CASSLEGWPDTQYF; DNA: TGCGCCAGCAGCTTGGAGGGGTGGCCAGATACGCAGTATTTT
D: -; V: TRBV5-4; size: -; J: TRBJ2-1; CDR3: CASSLEPYNEQFF; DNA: TGTGCCAGCAGCTTGGAGCCCTACAATGAGCAGTTCTTC
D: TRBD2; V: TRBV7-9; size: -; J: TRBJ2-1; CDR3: CASSAGLAGTNEQFF; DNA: TGTGCCAGCAGCGCAGGACTAGCGGGAACTAATGAGCAGTTCTTC
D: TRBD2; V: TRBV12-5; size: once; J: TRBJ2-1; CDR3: CASGLTTSGTYNEQFF; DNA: TGTGCTAGTGGTTTGACGACTAGCGGGACTTACAATGAGCAGTTCTTC
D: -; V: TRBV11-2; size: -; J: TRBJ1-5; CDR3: CASSRSAGPSQPQHF; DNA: TGTGCCAGCAGCCGATCGGCAGGGCCAAGTCAGCCCCAGCATTTT
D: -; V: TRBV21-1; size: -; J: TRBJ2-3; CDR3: CASSKKRELRTDTQYF; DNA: TGTGCCAGCAGCAAGAAGCGGGAGCTACGCACAGATACGCAGTATTTT
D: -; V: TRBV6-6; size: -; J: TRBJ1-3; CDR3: CASSSSGVGNTIYF; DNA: TGTGCCAGCAGTTCGTCGGGGGTTGGAAACACCATATATTTT
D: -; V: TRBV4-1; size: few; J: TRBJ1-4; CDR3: CASSQPGRDLEKLFF; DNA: TGCGCCAGCAGCCAACCCGGCCGAGACTTGGAAAAACTGTTTTTT
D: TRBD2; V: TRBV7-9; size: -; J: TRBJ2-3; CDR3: CASSLATGGADTQYF; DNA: TGTGCCAGCAGCTTAGCCACGGGAGGGGCAGATACGCAGTATTTT
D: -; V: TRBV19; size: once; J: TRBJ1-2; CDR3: CASSLEHYGYTF; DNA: TGTGCCAGTAGTCTCGAGCACTATGGCTACACCTTC
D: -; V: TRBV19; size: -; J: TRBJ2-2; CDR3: CASSTPGEGELFF; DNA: TGTGCCAGTAGTACCCCCGGTGAAGGGGAGCTGTTTTTT
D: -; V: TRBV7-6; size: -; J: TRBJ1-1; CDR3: CASRPERGGTEAFF; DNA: TGTGCCAGCAGACCCGAACGTGGGGGGACTGAAGCTTTCTTT
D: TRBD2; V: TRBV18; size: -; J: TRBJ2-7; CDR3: CASSPVSGRGAYEQYF; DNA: TGTGCCAGCTCACCCGTTAGCGGGAGGGGAGCCTACGAGCAGTACTTC
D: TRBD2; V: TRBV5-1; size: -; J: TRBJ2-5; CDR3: CASSLYASGPQETQYF; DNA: TGCGCCAGCAGCTTGTACGCTAGCGGCCCCCAAGAGACCCAGTACTTC
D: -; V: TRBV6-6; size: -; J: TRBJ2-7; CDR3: CASSRPYQGSKNEQYF; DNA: TGTGCCAGCAGTCGACCTTATCAGGGGAGTAAGAACGAGCAGTACTTC
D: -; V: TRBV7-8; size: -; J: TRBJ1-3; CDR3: CASSSAWGRSGNTIYF; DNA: TGTGCCAGCAGCTCAGCATGGGGCAGAAGTGGGAACACCATATATTTT